Presented here are 12 T cell receptor beta chains from one specimen sequenced in a study of CD8+CD57+ T cells in acquired aplastic anemia. Genomic DNA provided the template from which TCR beta VDJ and CDR3 profiles were obtained. TCRdb used MiXCR to reprocess the reads, holding one entry per CDR3 protein. The sample contains about 220,000 distinct CDR3 sequences, 34% of which appear only once. The sequenced material came from sorted CD4+, CD8+, or CD8+CD57+ T cells (not recorded which) from PBMCs. All receptors derive from a human donor in good health, serving as a control.

The chain links TRBV7-3 to TRBJ1-2, with a tentative D call TRBD1 (5 bases). The germline V gene has CDR1 SGHTA and CDR2 FQGTGA. The CDR3 has 13 residues. V lost 5 bases, J lost 3 bases, and 10 bases lay in between. CDR3 DNA sequence: TGTGCCAGCAGCCCCTCGACAGACTATGGCTACACCTTC. Its translation: CASSPSTDYGYTF.

The chain is built from TRBV2 and TRBJ1-4; TRBD1 agrees at 9 bases. Germline CDR1 is SNHLY and CDR2 is FYNNEI. Unmatched junction bases numbered 2, after V lost 8 bases and J lost 7 bases. The CDR3 extends over 12 amino acids. The DNA of the CDR3 is TGTGCCAGCCGGACAGGGGTTGAAAAACTGTTTTTT. It translates to CASRTGVEKLFF.

This clonotype showed up many times. The chain recombines TRBV7-2 with TRBJ1-2; weak D call: TRBD1 (5 bases). In germline, CDR1 is SGHTA, CDR2 FQGNSA. This CDR3 contains 15 residues. Trimming pared 1 base from V and 2 bases from J, leaving 11 bases between. In nucleotides, the CDR3 is TGTGCCAGCAGCTTAGTGGGGCCGGGGAACTATGGCTACACCTTC. This translates into CASSLVGPGNYGYTF.

The rearrangement uses TRBV20-1 and TRBJ2-3; the D gene is possibly TRBD1 (5 bases). Germline assignment: CDR1 DFQATT and CDR2 SNEGSKA (reference sequence). Trimming left V 6 bases short and J 4 bases short, with 17 bases between. The length of the CDR3 is 14 residues. The CDR3 reads CSAVRWEGADTQYF. Written as DNA, the CDR3 is TGCAGTGCCGTCCGGTGGGAAGGGGCAGATACGCAGTATTTT.

This clonotype was detected ten times or more. The V call is TRBV4-1, the J call TRBJ2-7; 9 nucleotides align to TRBD2. This CDR3 region has 15 residues. The germline CDR1 and CDR2 sequences are MGHRA and YSYEKL. V lost 0 bases, J lost 5 bases, and 5 bases stayed unmatched. Here the CDR3 reads CASSQEAGGLNEQYF. CDR3 nucleotides: TGCGCCAGCAGCCAAGAGGCGGGAGGGCTGAACGAGCAGTACTTC.

This clonotype has at least ten counts. The CDR3 region has the DNA TGCGCCAGCAGCAAGGACAGGTTGGGTTGGGCAGAGACCCAGTACTTC. It is translated as CASSKDRLGWAETQYF. The chain combines TRBV5-1 with TRBJ2-5; 7 nucleotides line up with TRBD1. CDR3 size: 16 residues. The V segment lost 4 bases and the J segment 4 bases; nucleotides outside the gene matches: 13. The germline CDR1 and CDR2 sequences are SGHRS and YFSETQ.

With respect to this clonotype: The junction shows a germline mismatch at one end, possibly a read error. This chain links TRBV10-3 with TRBJ2-7; tentatively, D is TRBD2 (5 bases). The CDR3 has 15 amino acids. From germline, CDR1 is ENHRY and CDR2 SYGVKD. The CDR3 reads CAISEGPVRTGELYF. The DNA of the CDR3 is TGTGCCATCAGTGAAGGGCCGGTCAGGACCGGGGAGCTGTACTTC.

This clonotype occurred a few times. CDR3 bases: TGTGCCAGCAGCCCTGGGTCGACCAGGGGTATTAATGAGCAGTTCTTC. Protein product: CASSPGSTRGINEQFF. This chain joins TRBV7-9 and TRBJ2-1, with D maybe TRBD1 (6 bases). Germline V gene data show CDR1 as SEHNR and CDR2 as FQNEAQ (reference sequence). Trimming shortened V by 5 bases and J by 7 bases, and 21 bases separated the two germline ends. There are 16 residues in the CDR3.

This clonotype has ten or more counts. The gene calls are TRBV29-1 and TRBJ2-1, with 9 bases aligning to TRBD2. The germline V gene has CDR1 SQVTM and CDR2 ANQGSEA. Trimming took 6 bases from V and 9 from J; bases not matched to a gene: 3. CDR3 length equals 11 residues. CDR3 residues: CSVGLAREQFF. CDR3 DNA sequence: TGCAGCGTAGGACTAGCGCGTGAGCAGTTCTTC.

This clonotype occurred a few times. The V and J genes are TRBV28 and TRBJ2-7; 13 bases map to TRBD2. With 7 bases clipped from V and 2 bases from J, the junction kept 11 bases outside the gene matches. CDR3 length: 17 residues. Germline V gene sequence: CDR1 MDHEN, CDR2 SYDVKM. The CDR3 here is CASTKFYGTSGTYEQYF. The DNA for the CDR3 is TGTGCCAGCACGAAATTTTATGGGACTAGCGGGACCTACGAGCAGTACTTC.

This clonotype was found a few times. A read error may account for a junction end that differs from germline. The genes are TRBV6-1 and TRBJ1-5; no reliable D call. CDR3 size: 15 residues. Per the germline V gene, CDR1 is MNHNS and CDR2 is SASEGT. Here the CDR3 DNA reads TGTGCCAGCAGTCCCGGGCAGTATAGCAATCAGCCCCGGCATTTT. Its protein is CASSPGQYSNQPRHF.

As for this clonotype: A single base separates this from a much larger clone, so it may be a read error. The chain has TRBV2 and TRBJ1-6; 8 bases match TRBD1. Germline V gene sequence: CDR1 SNHLY, CDR2 FYNNEI. The CDR3 extends over 15 amino acids. The CDR3: CAGSPWTGQNSPLHF. The DNA of the CDR3 is TGTGCCGGCAGCCCATGGACAGGGCAAAATTCACCCCTCCACTTT.